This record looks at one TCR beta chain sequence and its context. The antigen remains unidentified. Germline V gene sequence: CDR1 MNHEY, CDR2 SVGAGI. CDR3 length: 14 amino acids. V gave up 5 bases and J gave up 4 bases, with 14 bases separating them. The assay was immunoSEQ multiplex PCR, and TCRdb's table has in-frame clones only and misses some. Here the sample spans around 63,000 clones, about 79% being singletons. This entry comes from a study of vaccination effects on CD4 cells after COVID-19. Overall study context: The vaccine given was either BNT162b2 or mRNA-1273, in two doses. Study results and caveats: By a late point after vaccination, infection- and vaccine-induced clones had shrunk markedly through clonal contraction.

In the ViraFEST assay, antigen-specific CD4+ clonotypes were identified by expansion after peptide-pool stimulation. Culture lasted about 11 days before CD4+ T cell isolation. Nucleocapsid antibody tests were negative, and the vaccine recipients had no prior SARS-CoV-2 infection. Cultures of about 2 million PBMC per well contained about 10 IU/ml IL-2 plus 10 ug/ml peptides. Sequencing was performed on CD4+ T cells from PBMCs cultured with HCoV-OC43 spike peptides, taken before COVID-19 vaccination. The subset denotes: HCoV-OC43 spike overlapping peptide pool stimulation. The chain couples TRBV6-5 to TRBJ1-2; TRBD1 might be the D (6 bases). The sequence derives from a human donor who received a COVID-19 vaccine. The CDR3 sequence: CASSPDRNLYGYTF. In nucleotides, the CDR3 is TGTGCCAGCAGTCCAGACAGGAACCTCTATGGCTACACCTTC.